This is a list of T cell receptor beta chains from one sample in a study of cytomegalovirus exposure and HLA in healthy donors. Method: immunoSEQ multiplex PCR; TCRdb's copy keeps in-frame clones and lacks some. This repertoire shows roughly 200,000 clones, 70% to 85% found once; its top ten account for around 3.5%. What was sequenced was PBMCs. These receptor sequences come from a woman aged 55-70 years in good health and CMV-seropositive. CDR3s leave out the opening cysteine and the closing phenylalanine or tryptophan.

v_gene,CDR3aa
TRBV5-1,ASSIVTGFSGANVLT
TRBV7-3,ASSAQGRDTQY
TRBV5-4,ASSRTGGDGYT
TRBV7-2,ASSLTSGDQPQH
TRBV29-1,SVYFRDRGNEQY
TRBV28,ASSFIVSRGTDFYEQY
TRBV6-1,ASRDSLSYNSPLH
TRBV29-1,SVEGRGQGLGTDTQY
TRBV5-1,ASSLYQGTETQY
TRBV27,ATIGTFSYEQY
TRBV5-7,ASSLRDTLGQY
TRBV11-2,ASSLDGTGDQPQH
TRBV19,ASHPAGGIIYGYT
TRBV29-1,SVTGYNEQF
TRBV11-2,ASIPRPGQISNQPQH
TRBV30,AWTQGGSADTQY
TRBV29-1,SVGGGTSGTPLPYEQY
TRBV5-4,ASSLGTSGGGVGGELF
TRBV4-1,ASSTETSGGLNEQF
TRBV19,ASSSQNSPLH
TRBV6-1,AIRGNTEAF
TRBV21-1,ASNKGRGRMRETEAF
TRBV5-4,ASSLGDRNYGYT
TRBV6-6,ASSPELGGAGTQY
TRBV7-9,ASSAPGQTHYEQY
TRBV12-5,ASGSLNEQF
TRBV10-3,AISESGGESQPQH
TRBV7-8,ASSIQGAVGETQY
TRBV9,ASSPNGQANEKLF
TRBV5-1,ASSLWAGVSYEQY
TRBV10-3,ATRLSTGGGTEAF
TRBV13,ASSGDADTGELF
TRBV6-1,ASIGTGNVDTIY
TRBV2,ASREQGQLTYEQY
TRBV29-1,SAGTGSSNSPLH
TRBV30,AWKYQGRTEAF
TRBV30,AWLTSGDTQY
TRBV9,ASSVSYNTEAF
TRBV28,ASSLGLAGGNEELF
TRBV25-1,ASSDLGTGGSYNEQF
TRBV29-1,SVPPDSSNYGYT
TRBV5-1,ASSLIQSNTEAF
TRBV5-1,ASSLVFSTTTEAF
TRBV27,ASSFRREETQY
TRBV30,AWSFRDSRIGAF